The present T cell receptor beta chain was sequenced within a study of blood T cell repertoires in COVID-19. Across the whole study: Sites across the United States, Italy and Spain contributed samples from acute and convalescent COVID-19. T cells, B-cell-depleted T cells, or PBMCs supplied cDNA or gDNA.

Measured with immunoSEQ multiplex PCR; TCRdb has only the in-frame clones, and not every one. The sample has about 250,000 clones, about 80% seen once. The V and J ends lost 2 bases and 2 bases respectively, with 13 bases between them. Germline values: CDR1 SGHDN, CDR2 FVKESK. The CDR3 is 15 amino acids. The sequence came from a person between 65 and 80 years old with COVID-19, enrolled during active disease. Source material: peripheral blood. The chain joins TRBV14 to TRBJ2-7, with D possibly matching TRBD1 (7 bases). CDR3 DNA: TGTGCCAGCAGCCAATGGGCGGGACAGACCTACGAGCAGTACTTC. It encodes CASSQWAGQTYEQYF.